This paragraph covers one T cell receptor (beta chain) sequence. Original handling: From reference gene primer amplification, estimates of nucleated cell counts were derived. The data were produced by immunoSEQ multiplex PCR, yet TCRdb's version contains in-frame clones alone and is incomplete. D and trimming come from the DNA, and the V and J calls and clone size come from that table. Of about 250,000 clones listed, about 82% were seen once; the top ten hold 5.5% to 6.5%. The sample is drawn from a study of blood T cell repertoires in COVID-19. The wider study: Donors in the United States, Italy and Spain gave samples during acute or convalescent COVID-19.

Seattle-derived patients entered the study during active infection and were followed longitudinally. V was pared by 6 bases and J by 0 bases, with 3 bases of the junction left unmatched. CDR1 and CDR2 from the germline V gene are MNHNY and SVGAGI (reference sequence). The CDR3 is 15 residues long. The clonotype comes from a woman over 75 with COVID-19, enrolled during active disease. The sequenced material came from peripheral blood. This chain joins TRBV6-6 and TRBJ1-4, with 8 nucleotides matching TRBD1. The CDR3: CASSDRGATNEKLFF. The DNA of the CDR3 is TGTGCCAGCAGCGACAGGGGTGCAACTAATGAAAAACTGTTTTTT.